These T cell receptor beta chains were read from a single sample in a study of graft-versus-host responses after intestinal transplantation. These receptors have no identified antigens. Repertoires were generated with immunoSEQ multiplex PCR, while TCRdb's copy carries only in-frame clones and drops some. The repertoire holds tens of thousands of clones, with roughly 84% as singletons. The source material was unstimulated CD4+ T cells sorted from spleen or lymph node cells, sampled before transplant. Source of these receptors: a human donor who was the organ donor for an intestinal transplant. The CDR3 runs from the conserved cysteine through the conserved F or W. A D gene is named only where the DNA matches it firmly. A row's size may be missing; if present it is once, few, many or a size class.

CDR3 protein	CDR3 DNA	clone size	D gene	V gene	J gene
CASSEQVMNTEAFF	TGTGCCAGCAGTGAACAGGTCATGAACACTGAAGCTTTCTTT	NA	NA	TRBV2	TRBJ1-1
CVSSLQIQETQYF	TGTGTCAGCAGCTTGCAGATACAAGAGACCCAGTACTTC	NA	NA	TRBV7-8	TRBJ2-5
CASSRGPRGSGELFF	TGTGCCAGCAGTAGGGGGCCCCGTGGAAGCGGGGAGCTGTTTTTT	NA	TRBD1	TRBV6-5	TRBJ2-2
CASSSSGNTGELFF	TGTGCCAGCAGTTCTAGCGGGAACACCGGGGAGCTGTTTTTT	NA	TRBD2	TRBV6-6	TRBJ2-2
CASSLDTLYEQYF	TGTGCCAGCAGCTTGGACACCCTTTACGAGCAGTACTTC	NA	NA	TRBV7-6	TRBJ2-7
CSVESASGIRTDTQYF	TGCAGCGTTGAATCGGCTAGCGGGATTCGCACAGATACGCAGTATTTT	NA	TRBD2	TRBV29-1	TRBJ2-3
CASSILDSSGNTIYF	TGTGCCAGTAGTATCCTGGACAGCTCTGGAAACACCATATATTTT	NA	NA	TRBV19	TRBJ1-3
CASSAEPGDGYTF	TGTGCCAGCAGCGCCGAGCCGGGGGATGGCTACACCTTC	NA	NA	TRBV9	TRBJ1-2
CASFRTYNEQFF	TGTGCCTCATTCCGGACCTACAATGAGCAGTTCTTC	once	NA	TRBV30	TRBJ2-1
CASSFRQGASSGANVLTF	TGTGCCAGCAGCTTCAGACAGGGGGCCAGCTCTGGGGCCAACGTCCTGACTTTC	NA	TRBD1	TRBV7-2	TRBJ2-6
CASTLSPRAFF	TGCGCCAGCACCCTTAGCCCTAGGGCTTTCTTT	NA	NA	TRBV10-1	TRBJ1-1
CASSQSGGGTDTQYF	TGTGCCAGCAGCCAGAGCGGGGGGGGCACAGATACGCAGTATTTT	NA	TRBD2	TRBV11-2	TRBJ2-3
CASSVGGAQNIQYF	TGTGCCAGCAGCGTCGGGGGCGCTCAAAACATTCAGTACTTC	once	NA	TRBV7-2	TRBJ2-4
CTSSHCTGSSLDYGYTF	TGCACCAGCAGCCACTGCACAGGGAGTTCCTTAGACTATGGCTACACCTTC	NA	NA	TRBV1	TRBJ1-2
CASSPGRGWNTEAFF	TGTGCCAGCAGCCCGGGCCGGGGCTGGAACACTGAAGCTTTCTTT	once	NA	TRBV7-2	TRBJ1-1
CASSQDVSRSADTQYF	TGCGCCAGCAGCCAAGATGTCTCTAGAAGCGCAGATACGCAGTATTTT	NA	NA	TRBV4-3	TRBJ2-3
CASSTGTVRDTQYF	TGTGCCAGCAGCACAGGGACGGTGAGAGATACGCAGTATTTT	NA	NA	TRBV21-1	TRBJ2-3
CASSYPGPGYGYTF	TGTGCCAGCAGTTACCCTGGACCGGGCTATGGCTACACCTTC	NA	NA	TRBV6-5	TRBJ1-2
CASSAEQGNTIYF	TGTGCCAGCAGTGCGGAACAGGGAAACACCATATATTTT	NA	NA	TRBV6-1	TRBJ1-3
CASSYLRDKPNEKLFF	TGCGCCAGCAGTTACTTACGGGACAAGCCTAATGAAAAACTGTTTTTT	NA	NA	TRBV6-5	TRBJ1-4
CASSNRLFQETQYF	TGTGCCAGCAGCAATAGACTATTCCAAGAGACCCAGTACTTC	NA	NA	TRBV7-2	TRBJ2-5
CASSPGTARLYGYTF	TGCGCCAGCAGCCCTGGGACAGCCCGCCTCTATGGCTACACCTTC	NA	TRBD1	TRBV5-1	TRBJ1-2
CASSLGVAGDPPYEQYF	TGCGCCAGCAGCTTGGGTGTAGCGGGAGACCCCCCCTACGAGCAGTACTTC	NA	TRBD2	TRBV5-1	TRBJ2-7
CASSIQGVNTEAFF	TGTGCCAGCAGCATACAGGGGGTCAACACTGAAGCTTTCTTT	NA	TRBD1	TRBV6-5	TRBJ1-1